What follows are 17 T cell receptor beta chains derived from one specimen sequenced in a study of blood T cells in healthy people across ages. The use of a sample-barcoded 5' primer and a J-beta primer mix characterized a second PCR of roughly 7 to 11 cycles. TCRdb ran MiXCR on the 5' RACE reads and lists one entry per CDR3 protein. Counted here are about 1 million distinct CDR3 sequences, roughly 45% occurring once; the ten biggest clones make up about 19%. Sample: blood. The receptors originated from a woman aged 55-69 years in good health.

This chain uses TRBV15 with TRBJ2-7, with D maybe TRBD2 (5 bases). The length of the CDR3 is 14 residues. The germline V and J ends were trimmed by 3 bases and 3 bases, with 12 bases remaining between them. Germline assignment: CDR1 LNHNV and CDR2 YYDKDF (reference sequence). The CDR3 loop is CATSRPERDYEQYF. DNA for the CDR3: TGTGCCACCAGCAGGCCAGAGAGGGACTACGAGCAGTACTTC.

In its sample, this clonotype was seen many times. V gene TRBV20-1 combines with J gene TRBJ1-6; TRBD1 agrees at 11 bases. Unmatched junction bases numbered 9, after V lost 0 bases and J lost 11 bases. The CDR3 contains 16 residues. Germline CDR1 is DFQATT and CDR2 is SNEGSKA (reference sequence). CDR3 sequence: CSARDTGTGGRTPLHF. The CDR3 region has the DNA TGCAGTGCTAGAGACACCGGGACAGGGGGAAGAACACCCCTCCACTTT.

This chain joins TRBV5-1 and TRBJ2-5; tentative D call: TRBD2 (5 bases). Trimming left V 0 bases short and J 5 bases short, with 11 bases between. Germline V gene sequence: CDR1 SGHRS, CDR2 YFSETQ. The CDR3 has 14 residues. The CDR3 sequence: CASSLAPGSETQYF. CDR3 sequence (DNA): TGCGCCAGCAGCTTGGCCCCGGGGAGCGAGACCCAGTACTTC.

The chain couples TRBV12-3 or TRBV12-4 to TRBJ2-5; 7 bases are shared with TRBD2. V dropped 3 bases and J dropped 1; count of bases not matched to a gene: 11. This CDR3 has 17 residues. For the CDR3, the DNA is TGTGCCAGCAGTTTTTCGATGGGGGGGAGGATCCAAGAGACCCAGTACTTC. This encodes CASSFSMGGRIQETQYF.

This clonotype was counted many times. The chain carries TRBV7-2 and TRBJ1-5; the D is unclear. CDR1 SGHTA and CDR2 FQGNSA come from the germline V gene. Trimming pared 5 bases from V and 5 bases from J, leaving 16 bases between. This CDR3 region has 15 residues. In nucleotides, the CDR3 is TGTGCCAGCAGCCCATCTAGCCGTGCGTATCAGCCCCAGCATTTT. It translates to CASSPSSRAYQPQHF. The entire variable domain, with the rest obtained from reference TRBV7-2 and TRBJ1-5, is as follows: GAGVSQSPSNKVTEKGKDVELRCDPISGHTALYWYRQSLGQGLEFLIYFQGNSAPDKSGLPSDRFSAERTGGSVSTLTIQRTQQEDSAVYLCASSPSSRAYQPQHFGDGTRLSIL.

The chain is built from TRBV4-2 and TRBJ2-1, with 8 bases identical to TRBD2. The V and J ends lost 4 bases and 9 bases, in that order; junction bases with no gene match: 14. This CDR3 contains 16 residues. Germline CDR1 is LGHNA and CDR2 is YNFKEQ. The CDR3 loop is CASSPLGRAGAVEQFF. The DNA of the CDR3 is TGTGCCAGCAGCCCCCTGGGACGAGCGGGAGCGGTTGAGCAGTTCTTC.

The rearrangement uses TRBV10-3 and TRBJ2-7, with 9 bases that match TRBD2. The CDR3 runs 17 residues. V lost 3 bases, J lost 2 bases, and 11 bases stayed unmatched. CDR1 and CDR2 (germline): ENHRY, SYGVKD. The CDR3 protein is CAISDGLALVGAYEQYF. The CDR3 region has the DNA TGTGCCATCAGTGATGGACTAGCGCTCGTTGGGGCCTACGAGCAGTACTTC.

This clonotype showed up just a few times. As DNA, the CDR3 is TGTGCCAGCAGTCCGAGGCTAGCGGGAGGGGAGCTGTTTTTT. Amino acids: CASSPRLAGGELFF. The chain is built from TRBV12-3 or TRBV12-4 and TRBJ2-2; TRBD2 agrees at 9 bases. CDR3 length: 14 amino acids. The V gene end was trimmed by 5 bases and the J gene end by 8 bases; junction bases not matched to a gene: 6.

This clonotype was picked up one time. The chain links TRBV2 to TRBJ2-7; 9 bases are shared with TRBD1. The CDR3 is 13 residues long. Germline V lookup: CDR1 SNHLY, CDR2 FYNNEI. The trim removed 8 bases at V and 7 bases at J, leaving 9 bases unmatched. CDR3 coding DNA: TGTGCCAGCCTCTACAGGGGGCTACAAGAGCAGTACTTC. This sequence encodes CASLYRGLQEQYF.

This chain uses TRBV20-1 with TRBJ2-1; D gene unclear. CDR3 size: 12 residues. CDR1 and CDR2 (germline): DFQATT, SNEGSKA (reference sequence). Trimming took 8 bases from V and 8 from J, leaving 16 bases between them. The CDR3 nucleotides read TGCAGTTCTCCTGGGCCACTCGATGAGCAGTTCTTC. It specifies CSSPGPLDEQFF.

This clonotype came up a few times. The gene calls are TRBV7-9 and TRBJ2-5; the match to TRBD2 covers 10 bases. This CDR3 comprises 15 residues. V was pared by 2 bases and J by 5 bases, with 5 bases of the junction left unmatched. Germline assignment: CDR1 SEHNR and CDR2 FQNEAQ (reference sequence). CDR3 sequence: CASSLLAGVRETQYF. In DNA form, the CDR3 reads TGTGCCAGCAGCTTACTAGCGGGAGTAAGGGAGACCCAGTACTTC.

This clonotype was seen only a few times. The chain couples TRBV28 to TRBJ2-7; no definite D call. V was pared by 4 bases and J by 7 bases, with 14 bases between. The germline CDR1 and CDR2 sequences are MDHEN and SYDVKM. This CDR3 is built from 13 residues. Here the CDR3 reads CASSSPGLDEQYF. The CDR3 DNA reads TGTGCCAGCAGTTCGCCAGGTTTGGATGAGCAGTACTTC.

The chain uses TRBV4-2 and TRBJ2-1, with D uncertain. The CDR3 covers 14 residues. Trimming removed 3 bases from V and 5 bases from J, with 11 bases in between. From germline, CDR1 is LGHNA and CDR2 YNFKEQ. This CDR3 is CASSQPAVNNEQFF. CDR3 in DNA: TGTGCCAGCAGCCAGCCCGCGGTTAACAATGAGCAGTTCTTC.

The genes are TRBV20-1 and TRBJ2-7, with D perhaps assigned TRBD1 or TRBD2 (5 bases each). CDR1 is DFQATT and CDR2 is SNEGSKA in the germline V gene (reference sequence). The V end lost 6 bases, the J end lost 0 bases, and 15 bases lay between the germline ends. This CDR3 is built from 14 residues. The CDR3 loop is CSASRAGSSYEQYF. The CDR3 nucleotides are TGCAGTGCAAGCAGAGCAGGGAGCTCCTACGAGCAGTACTTC.

This sequence joins TRBV3-1 and TRBJ2-7; no definite D call. With 3 bases removed from V and 6 bases from J, the gap between germline ends came to 15 bases. The CDR3 sequence is 14 residues long. Germline values: CDR1 LGHDT, CDR2 YNNKEL (reference sequence). The CDR3 reads CASSHPGGRLEQYF. For the CDR3, the DNA is TGTGCCAGCAGCCACCCGGGCGGACGCCTCGAGCAGTACTTC.

Only a few counts were recorded for this clonotype. The chain uses TRBV4-1 and TRBJ2-7, with 13 bases fitting TRBD2. V dropped 8 bases and J dropped 5; count of bases not matched to a gene: 6. The CDR3 length is 14 residues. Germline CDR1 MGHRA, CDR2 YSYEKL. Written as DNA, the CDR3 is TGCGCCAGCTCCCCCGGGACTAGCGGGGACGAGCAGTACTTC. As protein: CASSPGTSGDEQYF.

This clonotype showed up just a few times. The rearrangement joins TRBV10-3 to TRBJ2-7; D is unclear. Trimming took off 10 bases at V and 4 bases at J, with 11 bases between the two ends. Germline V lookup: CDR1 ENHRY, CDR2 SYGVKD. This CDR3 contains 11 residues. The CDR3: CATRVGYEQYF. DNA of the CDR3: TGTGCCACCCGCGTGGGGTACGAGCAGTACTTC.